The 2 T cell receptor beta chains reported below all come from one sample, sequenced in a study of neurological immune-mediated disorders. Via MiXCR, TCRdb re-called the 5' RACE reads, giving one row per CDR3 protein. The sample comprises roughly 80,000 distinct CDR3 sequences, around a tenth of which are singletons, and 1.8% rests with the top ten. The sequencing input was PBMCs. These receptors originate from a man aged 40-49 years in good health.

This clonotype appeared many times. The gene calls are TRBV12-3 or TRBV12-4 and TRBJ2-2; maybe TRBD1 (6 bases). CDR3 length equals 15 residues. Trimming took 3 bases from V and 0 from J, leaving 8 bases between them. The chain's CDR3 is CASSLAGANTGELFF. The CDR3 coding sequence is TGTGCCAGCAGTTTGGCAGGGGCGAACACCGGGGAGCTGTTTTTT.

The chain uses TRBV11-2 and TRBJ2-1; the match to TRBD1 covers 7 bases. The germline gives CDR1 SGHAT, CDR2 FQNNGV. This CDR3 has 19 amino acids. Trimming cost V 10 bases and J 0 bases; bases outside gene matches: 21. The CDR3 protein is CAIRGMGNVNFNSYNEQFF. For the CDR3, the DNA is TGTGCCATCAGGGGGATGGGGAATGTGAACTTCAACTCCTACAATGAGCAGTTCTTC.